This T cell receptor beta chain originates from a study of pediatric ulcerative colitis (dated 2019 in TCRdb). Regarding the study in general: Pancolitis was present in several ulcerative colitis patients and left-sided colitis in two, and histology consistent with ulcerative colitis was found in all of these patients. The Pediatric Ulcerative Colitis Activity Index classified a couple of patients as having mild disease, four as having moderate disease and three as having acute severe colitis. From 8 or 9 newly diagnosed, treatment-naive pediatric ulcerative colitis patients and four non-IBD control children, paired blood and rectal samples were collected.

During colonoscopy, one to two rectal pinch biopsies were obtained for research purposes. Before the diagnostic colonoscopy, none of the ulcerative colitis patients had been given any immunosuppressive medication. Before DNA was isolated, the rectal biopsies underwent proteinase K digestion. The Wizard kit (Promega) was used to extract genomic DNA from blood and intestinal samples. A word on this clone: What this receptor recognizes is not known. Base qualities are not provided; no much larger clone lies one nucleotide away.

Rearranged CDR3 beta regions were amplified from genomic DNA with multiplex V and J primers using the immunoSEQ TRB Survey service. Survey-level sequencing depth of up to 500,000 reads per sample was used to keep depth equal across samples. The libraries were purified, combined into pools and sequenced with Illumina technology. Processing in the source paper ran as follows. immunoSEQ online tools were used for productive clonality, sample overlap, pairwise scatters, CDR3 beta length, V/D/J gene usage and productiveness. Calculated diversity was defined as the number of unique rearrangements divided by total templates times 100, and Shannon and Simpson indices were additionally computed. Principal component analysis was performed on Z-score normalized data with the R prcomp function and the ggbiplot package. Morisita's index was used to quantify the clonal overlap between blood and rectum within each subject. What TCRdb holds here is the immuneACCESS table cut down to in-frame rearrangements. Part of the clones is not present; checked against another copy, under half of the missing clones reflect an unresolved V gene, and the others are unexplained. The V and J calls and clone size were taken over from that table, and D and trimming were inferred from the DNA. The sample table records 40,000 to 55,000 clones; about 78% of these occur just once. The leading ten clones occupy over 3% of the sample.

Overall results and qualifications from the work: A couple of rectal CDR3 clonotypes turned up in every ulcerative colitis patient but in none of the controls. Significantly higher autologous blood-rectal clonal overlap was found in ulcerative colitis patients than in controls, which suggested increased T cell trafficking to inflamed tissue. A couple of patients' blood samples yielded substantially fewer templates for technical reasons and were excluded from blood-rectal overlap analysis. Features of the rectal repertoire distinguished controls, mild-moderate colitis patients and acute severe colitis patients, and in acute severe colitis rectal diversity was lower because of clonal expansions. With only a few individuals, the healthy control group was small. Repertoires were derived from total lymphocyte DNA, so rare subsets such as regulatory T cells may have patterns not reflected. T cells from blood may have been included in the rectal pinch biopsies, particularly in patients with overt colitis.

The clonotype was recovered from a girl under 18 with moderate ulcerative colitis. What was sequenced was gut tissue.

The nucleotide sequence reads as follows: TGTGCCTGGAGTGTCGGGGGTAGCTACACCTTC. It encodes CAWSVGGSYTF. Recombination joined TRBV30 with TRBJ1-2, with TRBD1 perhaps the D gene, on 5 matching bases. V and J lose 0 bases and 9 bases, and a span of 8 bases separates them. The CDR3 runs 11 residues from the cysteine to the phenylalanine. Here the CDR3 DNA is all that survives: 33 bases in frame from base 1. According to the germline V gene (reference sequence), CDR1 reads GTSNPN and CDR2 reads SVGIG.